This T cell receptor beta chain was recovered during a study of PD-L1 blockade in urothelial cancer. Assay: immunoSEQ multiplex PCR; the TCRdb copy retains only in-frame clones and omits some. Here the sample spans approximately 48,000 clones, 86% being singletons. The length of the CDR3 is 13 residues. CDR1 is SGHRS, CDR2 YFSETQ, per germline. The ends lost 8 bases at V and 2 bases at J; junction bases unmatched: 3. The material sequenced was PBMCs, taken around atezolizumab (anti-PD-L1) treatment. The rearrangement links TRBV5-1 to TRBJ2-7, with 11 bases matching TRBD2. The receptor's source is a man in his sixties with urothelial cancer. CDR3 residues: CASKLAGAYEQYF. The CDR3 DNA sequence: TGCGCCAGTAAACTAGCGGGGGCCTACGAGCAGTACTTC.